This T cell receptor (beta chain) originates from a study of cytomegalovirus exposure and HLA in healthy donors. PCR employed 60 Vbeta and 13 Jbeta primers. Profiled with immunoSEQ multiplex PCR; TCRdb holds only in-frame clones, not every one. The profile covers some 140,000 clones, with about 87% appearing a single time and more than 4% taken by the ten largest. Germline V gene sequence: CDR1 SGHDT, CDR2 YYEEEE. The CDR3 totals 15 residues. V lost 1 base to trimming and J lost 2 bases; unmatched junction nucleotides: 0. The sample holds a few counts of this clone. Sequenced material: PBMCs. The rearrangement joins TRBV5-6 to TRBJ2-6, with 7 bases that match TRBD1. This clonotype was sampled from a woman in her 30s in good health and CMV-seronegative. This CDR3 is CASSLTGAGANVLTF. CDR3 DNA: TGTGCCAGCAGCTTGACAGGGGCTGGGGCCAACGTCCTGACTTTC.